Presented here are 29 T cell receptor beta chains from one specimen sequenced in a study of T cells in Graves' hyperthyroidism and ophthalmopathy. The TCR beta CDR3 regions underwent amplification using RNA transcripts as the source. HTBI primers were employed in a first-round RT-PCR of the TCR CDR3. MiXCR, applied by TCRdb to the multiplex PCR reads, yields one record per CDR3 protein. The table has about 680,000 distinct CDR3 sequences, just over 35% seen once; the top ten hold roughly 30%. The sequenced sample consisted of blood. The receptors shown here come from a woman aged 40-49 years with Graves' hyperthyroidism.

This rearrangement joins TRBV7-9 to TRBJ1-2, with TRBD1 identical over 7 bases. CDR1 is SEHNR, CDR2 FQNEAQ, per germline (reference sequence). The CDR3 consists of 14 residues. V dropped 5 bases and J dropped 2; count of bases not matched to a gene: 5. CDR3 in DNA: TGTGCCAGCAGCGGCCAGGGGGGCAACTATGGCTACACCTTC. Translating gives CASSGQGGNYGYTF.

To note about this clonotype: This could be a read error, since a much larger clone is one nucleotide away. J is TRBJ1-1 and V is TRBV5-6, with TRBD1 as a possible D gene (5 bases). The CDR3 length is 15 residues. The V and J ends lost 1 base and 4 bases respectively, with 14 bases between them. In germline, CDR1 is SGHDT, CDR2 YYEEEE. The chain's CDR3 is CASSLFAGGGTEAFF. DNA of the CDR3: TGTGCCAGCAGCTTGTTCGCAGGCGGGGGCACTGAAGCTTTCTTT.

The sample holds many counts of this clonotype. The chain recombines TRBV2 with TRBJ2-7, with TRBD2 matching 12 bases. This CDR3 is 16 amino acids long. The V gene's germline CDR1 is SNHLY and CDR2 FYNNEI. Trimming took 4 bases from V and 4 from J; bases not matched to a gene: 8. CDR3 DNA: TGTGCCAGCAGTGGAGAGACTAGCGGGAGAATTTACGAGCAGTACTTC. Encoded protein: CASSGETSGRIYEQYF.

There are a few counts of this clonotype. The rearrangement joins TRBV24-1 to TRBJ1-5; possibly TRBD1 for D (5 bases). Germline assignment: CDR1 KGHDR and CDR2 SFDVKD. CDR3 length equals 15 residues. Trimming took 4 bases from V and 4 from J, leaving 13 bases between them. The CDR3 is CATSDPRQINQPQHF. The CDR3 DNA follows: TGTGCCACCAGTGACCCACGACAGATTAATCAGCCCCAGCATTTT.

This clonotype was picked up many times. V usage is TRBV2 and J usage is TRBJ1-5; TRBD1 might be the D (5 bases). V was cut by 1 base and J by 6 bases, with 10 bases left in between. Germline assignment: CDR1 SNHLY and CDR2 FYNNEI. This CDR3 is 14 amino acids long. CDR3 protein: CASSEGGGSQPQHF. CDR3 coding DNA: TGTGCCAGCAGTGAAGGGGGGGGAAGTCAGCCCCAGCATTTT.

At least ten counts were recorded for this clonotype. V and J are TRBV7-9 and TRBJ1-4, with 9 bases matching TRBD1. CDR3 length equals 14 residues. Germline V CDR1 and CDR2: SEHNR, FQNEAQ (reference sequence). Trimming removed 7 bases from V and 5 bases from J; junction bases left unmatched: 5. CDR3 nucleotide sequence: TGTGCCAGCATCGCGGACAGGGGAAATGAAAAACTGTTTTTT. Amino acids: CASIADRGNEKLFF.

The chain is built from TRBV12-3 or TRBV12-4 and TRBJ1-1, with D possibly being TRBD1 (5 bases). This CDR3 is 13 amino acids long. With 6 bases removed from V and 6 bases from J, the gap between germline ends came to 14 bases. This CDR3 is CASRGGRGAEAFF. DNA of the CDR3: TGTGCCAGCAGGGGGGGGAGGGGCGCTGAAGCTTTCTTT.

Remarks on this clonotype: A clone one base away is much larger, so this may be a read error. The genes are TRBV9 and TRBJ2-7; D is undetermined. Trimming shortened V by 1 base and J by 3 bases, and 14 bases separated the two germline ends. From germline, CDR1 is SGDLS and CDR2 YYNGEE. CDR3 length: 15 amino acids. The CDR3 sequence is CASSVKDGPYYEQYF. The CDR3 bases are TGTGCCAGCAGCGTAAAAGACGGACCCTACTACGAGCAGTACTTC.

In this sample, this clonotype turned up many times. V is TRBV20-1 and J is TRBJ2-5, with TRBD1 matching over 7 bases. After removal of 0 bases from V and 4 bases from J, the junction contained 5 bases not matched to a gene. Germline CDR1 is DFQATT and CDR2 is SNEGSKA (reference sequence). The CDR3 length is 14 residues. CDR3 nucleotides: TGCAGTGCTAGAGATGACAGGGTGGGAGAGACCCAGTACTTC. Translated: CSARDDRVGETQYF.

The chain couples TRBV29-1 to TRBJ1-5, with 10 nucleotides matching TRBD1. The germline V gene encodes CDR1 SQVTM and CDR2 ANQGSEA. V gave up 5 bases and J gave up 0 bases; unmatched junction bases: 10. The CDR3 is 17 residues long. Here the CDR3 DNA reads TGCAGCGTTCGAAAACGGACAGGGGGGTATAGCAATCAGCCCCAGCATTTT. It translates to CSVRKRTGGYSNQPQHF.

This clonotype was recorded many times. This chain joins TRBV2 and TRBJ1-3; D is ambiguous. The V and J ends lost 3 bases and 0 bases respectively, with 6 bases between them. Germline V lookup: CDR1 SNHLY, CDR2 FYNNEI. There are 14 residues in the CDR3. In nucleotides, the CDR3 is TGTGCCAGCAGTGAGTGGGGCTCTGGAAACACCATATATTTT. Its translation is CASSEWGSGNTIYF.

A note on this clonotype: The conserved phenylalanine or tryptophan normally closing the CDR3 is absent here, so this likely arose from a read error. The chain is built from TRBV20-1 and TRBJ2-1, with unresolved D. In germline, CDR1 is DFQATT, CDR2 SNEGSKA (reference sequence). CDR3 length: 17 amino acids. Trimming shortened V by 0 bases and J by 10 bases, and 25 bases separated the two germline ends. CDR3 DNA: TGCAGTGCTAGAGATGTTAATCGGCCGGAACACTCCTACGAGCAGTTCCTC. It yields the protein CSARDVNRPEHSYEQFL.

The V call is TRBV7-8, the J call TRBJ1-6; TRBD1 is a possible D gene (6 bases). The CDR3 has 15 residues. Trimming left V 5 bases short and J 7 bases short, with 15 bases between. Germline V gives CDR1 SGHVS, CDR2 FQNEAQ. CDR3 sequence: CASSRTEDLNSPLHF. Written as DNA, the CDR3 is TGTGCCAGCAGCAGGACAGAGGACCTGAATTCACCCCTCCACTTT. Variable domain in full (rest from reference TRBV7-8 and TRBJ1-6): GAGVSQSPRYKVAKRGQDVALRCDPISGHVSLFWYQQALGQGPEFLTYFQNEAQLDKSGLPSDRFFAERPEGSVSTLKIQRTQQEDSAVYLCASSRTEDLNSPLHFGNGTRLTVT.

The rearrangement uses TRBV7-2 and TRBJ1-5, with D possibly being TRBD1 (6 bases). The CDR3 is 18 amino acids. CDR1 and CDR2 from the germline V gene are SGHTA and FQGNSA. V was pared by 1 base and J by 2 bases, with 18 bases between. DNA of the CDR3: TGTGCCAGCAGCTTAGTAGCGGGGGCAACTCTGGGCAATCAGCCCCAGCATTTT. The encoded protein is CASSLVAGATLGNQPQHF.

The chain combines TRBV7-9 with TRBJ1-2, with D perhaps matching TRBD1 (6 bases). Looked up from germline, CDR1 is SEHNR and CDR2 is FQNEAQ (reference sequence). The CDR3 consists of 13 residues. V was clipped by 5 bases and J by 7 bases, with 14 bases between them. This CDR3 is CASSPGDIGGYTF. The DNA for the CDR3 is TGTGCCAGCAGCCCAGGGGATATAGGTGGCTACACCTTC.

The chain combines TRBV29-1 with TRBJ2-5; 12 bases agree with TRBD2. The V gene end was trimmed by 8 bases and the J gene end by 2 bases; junction bases not matched to a gene: 3. Germline V CDR1 and CDR2: SQVTM, ANQGSEA. The CDR3 runs 13 residues. CDR3 in DNA: TGCAGCCTCCTAGCGGGGGGGCAAGAGACCCAGTACTTC. Its translation is CSLLAGGQETQYF.

The chain uses TRBV7-9 and TRBJ1-1, with no clear D. The length of the CDR3 is 14 residues. Trimming left V 2 bases short and J 2 bases short, with 9 bases between. Looked up from germline, CDR1 is SEHNR and CDR2 is FQNEAQ (reference sequence). The CDR3: CASSLSITNTEAFF. The CDR3 nucleotides are TGTGCCAGCAGCTTAAGTATTACTAACACTGAAGCTTTCTTT. The whole variable domain, filled in from reference TRBV7-9 and TRBJ1-1, reads DTGVSQNPRHKITKRGQNVTFRCDPISEHNRLYWYRQTLGQGPEFLTYFQNEAQLEKSRLLSDRFSAERPKGSFSTLEIQRTEQGDSAMYLCASSLSITNTEAFFGQGTRLTVV.

This clonotype was seen repeatedly, ten times or more. This chain links TRBV29-1 with TRBJ2-7; perhaps TRBD1 as D (5 bases). The CDR3 consists of 12 residues. Germline assignment: CDR1 SQVTM and CDR2 ANQGSEA. Trimming removed 4 bases from V and 3 bases from J, with 10 bases in between. CDR3 residues: CSVGRVVYEQYF. The DNA for the CDR3 is TGCAGCGTTGGCAGGGTTGTCTACGAGCAGTACTTC.

V gene TRBV3-1 combines with J gene TRBJ1-6; D unclear. This CDR3 spans 15 amino acids. The V end lost 2 bases, the J end lost 9 bases, and 14 bases lay between the germline ends. Germline lookup yields CDR1 LGHDT and CDR2 YNNKEL (reference sequence). As DNA, the CDR3 is TGTGCCAGCAGCCAACGCCGGAAGGCAGGTTCACCCCTCCACTTT. Its translation: CASSQRRKAGSPLHF.

This chain links TRBV7-6 with TRBJ1-2; D gene unclear. The V end lost 8 bases, the J end lost 5 bases, and 15 bases lay between the germline ends. The CDR3 covers 13 residues. From germline, CDR1 is SGHVS and CDR2 FNYEAQ. The CDR3 loop reads CASQAGPRYGYTF. In nucleotides, the CDR3 is TGTGCCAGCCAAGCCGGACCGAGATATGGCTACACCTTC.

The chain couples TRBV6-1 to TRBJ2-7; D is uncertain. Trimming removed 1 base at V and 4 bases at J, with 8 bases between. This CDR3 comprises 13 residues. CDR1 and CDR2 from the germline V gene are MNHNS and SASEGT. CDR3 sequence reads: CASSEDLKYEQYF. DNA of the CDR3: TGTGCCAGCAGTGAAGATCTTAAATACGAGCAGTACTTC.

This clonotype turned up a few times. The chain recombines TRBV9 with TRBJ2-5; 14 nucleotides line up with TRBD2. V gave up 4 bases and J gave up 5 bases; unmatched junction bases: 7. This CDR3 is built from 16 residues. Germline-derived CDR1 and CDR2 are SGDLS and YYNGEE. CDR3 DNA sequence: TGTGCCAGCAGCAAAAAGGGACTAGCGGGAGTTGAGACCCAGTACTTC. This sequence encodes CASSKKGLAGVETQYF.

V gene TRBV7-2 combines with J gene TRBJ2-5, with 11 bases fitting TRBD2. Germline V CDR1 and CDR2: SGHTA, FQGNSA. The V and J ends lost 5 bases and 4 bases, in that order; junction bases with no gene match: 9. This CDR3 spans 16 amino acids. CDR3 residues: CASSREIAGGPETQYF. The DNA for the CDR3 is TGTGCCAGCAGCCGAGAGATAGCGGGAGGGCCAGAGACCCAGTACTTC.

The J gene is TRBJ2-7, the V gene TRBV7-9, with D perhaps matching TRBD1 or TRBD2 (5 bases each). V was shortened by 5 bases and J by 5 bases, with 13 bases between the two germline ends. CDR3 size: 13 residues. In germline, CDR1 is SEHNR, CDR2 FQNEAQ (reference sequence). Written as DNA, the CDR3 is TGTGCCAGCAGCCACCGGGACCAACACGAGCAGTACTTC. Translation: CASSHRDQHEQYF.

This clonotype was detected only a few times. The rearrangement links TRBV6-6 to TRBJ2-7; 10 bases are shared with TRBD2. The CDR3 extends over 16 amino acids. Germline trimming cut 4 bases from V and 4 bases from J; bases unmatched to any gene: 10. CDR1 MNHNY and CDR2 SVGAGI come from the germline V gene (reference sequence). The DNA of the CDR3 is TGTGCCAGCAGTTTCAAACCGGGACTAGCGATGTACGAGCAGTACTTC. Residues: CASSFKPGLAMYEQYF.

The chain employs TRBV19 and TRBJ2-7; possibly TRBD1 or TRBD2 for D (6 bases each). V was shortened by 2 bases and J by 2 bases, with 13 bases between the two germline ends. The CDR3 has 15 residues. From germline, CDR1 is LNHDA and CDR2 SQIVND (reference sequence). As DNA, the CDR3 is TGTGCCAGTAGTATATCATCTAGGGGGGCCTACGAGCAGTACTTC. This sequence encodes CASSISSRGAYEQYF. Full variable domain (missing parts from reference TRBV19 and TRBJ2-7): DGGITQSPKYLFRKEGQNVTLSCEQNLNHDAMYWYRQDPGQGLRLIYYSQIVNDFQKGDIAEGYSVSREKKESFPLTVTSAQKNPTAFYLCASSISSRGAYEQYFGPGTRLTVT.

This chain uses TRBV12-3 or TRBV12-4 with TRBJ2-2, with D possibly being TRBD2 (5 bases). Trimming took off 7 bases at V and 4 bases at J, with 10 bases between the two ends. CDR3 length: 13 residues. The CDR3 protein is CASIKGGTGELFF. CDR3 sequence (DNA): TGTGCCAGCATCAAAGGAGGCACCGGGGAGCTGTTTTTT.

This rearrangement joins TRBV9 to TRBJ2-7; D unclear. The V gene lost 2 bases and the J gene lost 4 bases, with 13 bases spanning the gap. CDR1 is SGDLS, CDR2 YYNGEE, per germline. The CDR3 is made up of 14 amino acids. The CDR3 protein is CASSVGWNHYEQYF. As DNA, the CDR3 is TGTGCCAGCAGCGTGGGATGGAACCATTACGAGCAGTACTTC.

This clonotype was counted many times. This sequence joins TRBV25-1 and TRBJ2-7, with 12 bases that match TRBD2. V was clipped by 5 bases and J by 1 base; unmatched bases: 9. The CDR3 totals 17 residues. Germline V gene sequence: CDR1 MGHDK, CDR2 SYGVNS. The CDR3: CASSPASGRAGSYEQYF. The CDR3 bases are TGTGCCAGCAGTCCTGCTAGCGGGAGGGCCGGGTCCTACGAGCAGTACTTC.